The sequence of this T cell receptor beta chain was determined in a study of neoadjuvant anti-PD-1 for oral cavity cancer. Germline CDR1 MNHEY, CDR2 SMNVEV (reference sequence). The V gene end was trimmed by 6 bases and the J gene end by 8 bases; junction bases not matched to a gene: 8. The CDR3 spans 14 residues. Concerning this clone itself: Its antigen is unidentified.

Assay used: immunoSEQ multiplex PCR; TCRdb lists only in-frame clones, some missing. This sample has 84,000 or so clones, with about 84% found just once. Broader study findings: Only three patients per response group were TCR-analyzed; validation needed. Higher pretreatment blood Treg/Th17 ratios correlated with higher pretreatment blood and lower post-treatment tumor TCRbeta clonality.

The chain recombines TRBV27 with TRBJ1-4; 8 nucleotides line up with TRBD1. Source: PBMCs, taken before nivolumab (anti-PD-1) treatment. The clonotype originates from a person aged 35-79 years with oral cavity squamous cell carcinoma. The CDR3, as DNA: TGTGCCAGCAGCCGACAGGGGAGTTGGGAAAAACTGTTTTTT. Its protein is CASSRQGSWEKLFF.